Below, 15 T cell receptor beta chains from the same sample are listed, as sequenced in a study of T cell responses to AZD1222 COVID-19 vaccine. Profiled with immunoSEQ multiplex PCR; TCRdb holds only in-frame clones, not every one. Of 83,000 or so clones in the sample, approximately 89% are singletons; the top ten hold around 26%. Sequenced material: peripheral blood, taken 28 days after the second AZD1222 dose. All receptors derive from an adult who received the AZD1222 COVID-19 vaccine.

The rearrangement joins TRBV11-2 to TRBJ2-7; TRBD1 agrees at 9 bases. Germline V gene sequence: CDR1 SGHAT, CDR2 FQNNGV. Trimming cost V 4 bases and J 4 bases; bases outside gene matches: 5. The CDR3 is made up of 14 amino acids. DNA of the CDR3: TGTGCCAGCAGCTCGGACAGGGGTAGATACGAGCAGTACTTC. Protein: CASSSDRGRYEQYF.

This clone showed up just once. The rearrangement joins TRBV2 to TRBJ2-1, with D possibly being TRBD1 or TRBD2 (5 bases each). The CDR3 extends over 11 amino acids. Trimming cost V 4 bases and J 9 bases, with 7 bases left between them. The germline V gene has CDR1 SNHLY and CDR2 FYNNEI. The CDR3 is CASSAGTEQFF. Here the CDR3 DNA reads TGTGCCAGCAGTGCCGGGACTGAGCAGTTCTTC.

V and J are TRBV5-1 and TRBJ1-1, with D maybe TRBD1 (5 bases). Germline assignment: CDR1 SGHRS and CDR2 YFSETQ. V was clipped by 0 bases and J by 4 bases, with 19 bases between them. The CDR3 runs to 17 residues. DNA of the CDR3: TGCGCCAGCAGCTTGGGTCCCGAGGCAGGGCCGAGCACTGAAGCTTTCTTT. It encodes CASSLGPEAGPSTEAFF.

This chain connects TRBV4-3 to TRBJ1-2; no definite D call. Between the trimmed V and J ends, which lost 1 base and 2 bases, there was a span of 8 bases. The CDR3 is 14 residues long. The germline V gene has CDR1 LGHNA and CDR2 YSLEER. The CDR3: CASSQVERNYGYTF. CDR3 DNA: TGCGCCAGCAGCCAAGTGGAACGGAACTATGGCTACACCTTC.

The chain has TRBV27 and TRBJ1-2, with TRBD1 as a possible D gene (5 bases). The V gene's germline CDR1 is MNHEY and CDR2 SMNVEV (reference sequence). V was pared by 4 bases and J by 4 bases, with 13 bases between. The CDR3 extends over 14 amino acids. CDR3 in amino acids: CASSSAPGTYGYTF. In DNA, the CDR3 is TGTGCCAGCAGTTCGGCCCCAGGGACCTATGGCTACACCTTC.

The gene calls are TRBV7-9 and TRBJ2-5, with 10 bases lining up with TRBD1. The CDR3 spans 16 residues. Germline CDR1 reads SEHNR; CDR2 reads FQNEAQ (reference sequence). Trimming at V came to 2 bases and at J to 5 bases, leaving 8 bases not matched to a gene. CDR3 region: CASSLMGQGRAETQYF. For the CDR3, the DNA is TGTGCCAGCAGCTTAATGGGACAGGGGCGCGCGGAGACCCAGTACTTC.

There are a few counts of this clone. This sequence joins TRBV6-2 or TRBV6-3 and TRBJ2-7; D gene uncertain. The V and J ends lost 0 bases and 0 bases respectively, with 6 bases between them. Germline CDR1 and CDR2: MNHEY and SVGEGT. CDR3 length: 14 residues. In DNA, the CDR3 is TGTGCCAGCAGTTACTCTCAGAGCTCCTACGAGCAGTACTTC. Residues: CASSYSQSSYEQYF.

The chain couples TRBV9 to TRBJ1-3; D gene uncertain. Germline V gene sequence: CDR1 SGDLS, CDR2 YYNGEE. The CDR3 contains 14 residues. Trimming took 1 base from V and 4 from J, leaving 9 bases between them. The CDR3 DNA reads TGTGCCAGCAGCGTATACAGTGCGGGAAACACCATATATTTT. It translates to CASSVYSAGNTIYF.

V and J are TRBV6-4 and TRBJ2-2; D call uncertain. The CDR3 sequence is 14 residues long. V was pared by 4 bases and J by 1 base, with 7 bases between. CDR1 MRHNA and CDR2 SNTAGT come from the germline V gene. The CDR3 DNA reads TGTGCCAGCAGTGGAAGGGAGAACACCGGGGAGCTGTTTTTT. Its translation is CASSGRENTGELFF.

The chain employs TRBV6-1 and TRBJ2-7, with D uncertain. Germline V CDR1 and CDR2: MNHNS, SASEGT. This CDR3 comprises 15 residues. Trimming shortened V by 0 bases and J by 1 base, and 10 bases separated the two germline ends. Here the CDR3 DNA reads TGTGCCAGCAGTGAAGCCCCGGCGGAATCCTACGAGCAGTACTTC. Its translation: CASSEAPAESYEQYF.

The rearrangement joins TRBV10-3 to TRBJ1-4; 12 bases map to TRBD1. Germline V lookup: CDR1 ENHRY, CDR2 SYGVKD. Trimming cost V 1 base and J 2 bases; bases outside gene matches: 2. The CDR3 contains 17 residues. CDR3 nucleotide sequence: TGTGCCATCAGTGAGTGGGACAGGGGGCAGACTAATGAAAAACTGTTTTTT. This encodes CAISEWDRGQTNEKLFF.

This rearrangement joins TRBV14 to TRBJ1-6; D is perhaps TRBD1 (5 bases). CDR3 size: 16 residues. Germline V CDR1 and CDR2: SGHDN, FVKESK. Trimming removed 3 bases at V and 10 bases at J, with 19 bases between. The CDR3 bases are TGTGCCAGCAGCCAGGTTTGGGCAGGGTGGTCCTCACCCCTCCACTTT. It encodes CASSQVWAGWSSPLHF.

In this sample, this clone turned up once. The chain employs TRBV12-3 or TRBV12-4 and TRBJ2-7; no clear D gene. The CDR3 extends over 12 amino acids. Trimming pared 5 bases from V and 4 bases from J, leaving 9 bases between. CDR3 region: CASSPSTYEQYF. The DNA of the CDR3 is TGTGCCAGCAGTCCCTCAACTTACGAGCAGTACTTC.

The genes are TRBV10-3 and TRBJ2-1; 7 bases are a match to TRBD1. Germline CDR1 reads ENHRY; CDR2 reads SYGVKD. V shed 4 bases and J 2 bases; nucleotides not matched to a gene: 2. This CDR3 is built from 14 residues. The CDR3 nucleotides are TGTGCCATCAGTGGAGGGGGCACCTACAATGAGCAGTTCTTC. It yields the protein CAISGGGTYNEQFF.

The chain employs TRBV5-4 and TRBJ2-2; weak D call: TRBD1 (5 bases). Germline V lookup: CDR1 SGHNT, CDR2 YYREEE (reference sequence). The length of the CDR3 is 16 residues. The V and J ends lost 3 bases and 4 bases respectively, with 16 bases between them. CDR3 protein: CASSSRRGSGTGELFF. For the CDR3, the DNA is TGTGCCAGCAGCTCGAGAAGGGGCTCGGGCACCGGGGAGCTGTTTTTT.